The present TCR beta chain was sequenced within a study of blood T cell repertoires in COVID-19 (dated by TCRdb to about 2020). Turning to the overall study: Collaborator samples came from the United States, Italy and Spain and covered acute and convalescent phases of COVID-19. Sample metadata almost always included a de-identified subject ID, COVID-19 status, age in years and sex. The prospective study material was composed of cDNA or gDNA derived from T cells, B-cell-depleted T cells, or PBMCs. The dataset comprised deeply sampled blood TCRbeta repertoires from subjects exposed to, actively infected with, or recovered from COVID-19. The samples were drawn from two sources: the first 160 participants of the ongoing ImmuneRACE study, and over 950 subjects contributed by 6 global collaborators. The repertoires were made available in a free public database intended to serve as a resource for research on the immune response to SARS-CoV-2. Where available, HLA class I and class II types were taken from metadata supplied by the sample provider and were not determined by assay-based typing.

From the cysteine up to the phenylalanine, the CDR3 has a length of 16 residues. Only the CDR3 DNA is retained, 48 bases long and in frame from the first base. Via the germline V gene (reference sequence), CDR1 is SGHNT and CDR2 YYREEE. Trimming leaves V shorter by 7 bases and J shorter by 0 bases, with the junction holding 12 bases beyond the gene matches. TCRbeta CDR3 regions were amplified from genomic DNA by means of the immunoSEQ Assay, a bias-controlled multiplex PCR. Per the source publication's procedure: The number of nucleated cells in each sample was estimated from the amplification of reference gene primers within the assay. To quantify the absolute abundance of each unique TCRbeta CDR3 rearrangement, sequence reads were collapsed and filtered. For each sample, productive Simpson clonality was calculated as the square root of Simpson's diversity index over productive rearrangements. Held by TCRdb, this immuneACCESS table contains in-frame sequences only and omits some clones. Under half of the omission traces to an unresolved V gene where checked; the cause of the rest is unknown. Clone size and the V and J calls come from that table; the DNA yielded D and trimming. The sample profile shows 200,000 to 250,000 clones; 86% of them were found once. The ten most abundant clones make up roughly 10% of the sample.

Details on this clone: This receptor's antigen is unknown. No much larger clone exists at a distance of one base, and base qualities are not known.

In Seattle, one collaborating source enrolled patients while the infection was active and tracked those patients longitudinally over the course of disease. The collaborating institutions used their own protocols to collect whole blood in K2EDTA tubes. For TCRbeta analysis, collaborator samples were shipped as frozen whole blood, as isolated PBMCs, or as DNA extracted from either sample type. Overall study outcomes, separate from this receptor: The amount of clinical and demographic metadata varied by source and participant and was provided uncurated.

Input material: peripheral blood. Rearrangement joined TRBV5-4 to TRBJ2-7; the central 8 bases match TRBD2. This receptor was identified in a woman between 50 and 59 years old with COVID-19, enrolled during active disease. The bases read TGTGCCAGCGCCCCGGGGGGGGTATTCTCCTCCTACGAGCAGTACTTC. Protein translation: CASAPGGVFSSYEQYF.